The T cell receptor (beta chain) under discussion was sequenced for a study of blood T cell repertoires in COVID-19. Profiling relied on immunoSEQ multiplex PCR, and the TCRdb table lists in-frame clones only, not all of them. The table lists about 240,000 clones, roughly 79% of them singletons. Trimming removed 5 bases from V and 2 bases from J; junction bases left unmatched: 2. The CDR3 loop spans 13 amino acids. In germline, CDR1 is SGHTA, CDR2 FQGNSA. The source of this sequence is a woman at least 80 years old with COVID-19, enrolled during active disease. The sample taken for sequencing was peripheral blood. This rearrangement joins TRBV7-2 to TRBJ1-1, with 7 bases fitting TRBD1. The DNA of the CDR3 is TGTGCCAGCAGCGGACAGGTAAACACTGAAGCTTTCTTT. Protein sequence: CASSGQVNTEAFF.